Each of the 30 T cell receptor beta chains below was sequenced from the same sample in a study of chemoradiotherapy in HPV16-positive cancers (dated by TCRdb to the early 2020s). The library was made by the immunoSEQ multiplex PCR assay. Sourced from immuneACCESS, this table was stored by TCRdb with only in-frame sequences that have V and J called. A share of the clones is absent; for the studies checked, an unresolved V gene accounts for under half, and the remainder has no known explanation. Present in this sample are tens of thousands of clones, more than 65% of which were seen just once. 4.5% to 5.5% of the sample comes from the top ten. The input for sequencing was blood, taken from a patient who underwent chemoradiotherapy. The receptors originated from a human donor with HPV-associated anogenital cancer.

The V and J genes are TRBV25-1 and TRBJ1-5; D remains unclear. Germline CDR1 reads MGHDK; CDR2 reads SYGVNS. The ends were cut back, 6 bases at V and 0 bases at J, with 15 bases in the middle. The CDR3 sequence is 16 residues long. DNA for the CDR3: TGTGCCAGCAGCACCTATGTCGAGGGTAGCAATCAGCCCCAGCATTTT. It encodes CASSTYVEGSNQPQHF. Full variable domain (missing parts from reference TRBV25-1 and TRBJ1-5): EADIYQTPRYLVIGTGKKITLECSQTMGHDKMYWYQQDPGMELHLIHYSYGVNSTEKGDLSSESTVSRIRTEHFPLTLESARPSHTSQYLCASSTYVEGSNQPQHFGDGTRLSIL.

By share of the sample, this clone is medium-sized. CDR3 amino acids: CASSLEGQETEAFF. CDR3 sequence (DNA): TGTGCCAGCAGCTTAGAGGGACAGGAGACTGAAGCTTTCTTT. The chain recombines TRBV13 with TRBJ1-1; 8 nucleotides match TRBD1. The V and J ends lost 1 base and 5 bases, in that order; junction bases with no gene match: 3. This CDR3 has 14 amino acids. The V gene's germline CDR1 is PRHDT and CDR2 FYEKMQ (reference sequence).

The V and J genes are TRBV9 and TRBJ2-3, with D perhaps matching TRBD1 (6 bases). The CDR3 covers 12 residues. Germline V CDR1 and CDR2: SGDLS, YYNGEE. Trimming took off 0 bases at V and 9 bases at J, with 8 bases between the two ends. The CDR3 is CASSVVGGTQYF. Written as DNA, the CDR3 is TGTGCCAGCAGCGTAGTAGGGGGAACGCAGTATTTT.

V is TRBV7-8 and J is TRBJ1-1; D uncertain. The V gene's germline CDR1 is SGHVS and CDR2 FQNEAQ. The germline V and J ends were trimmed by 8 bases and 1 base, with 17 bases remaining between them. The CDR3 runs 15 residues. The CDR3 is CASGRGLPGNTEAFF. The CDR3 DNA follows: TGTGCCAGCGGAAGAGGATTGCCAGGGAACACTGAAGCTTTCTTT.

This clone has only one observation. V and J are TRBV6-5 and TRBJ1-4; 10 bases agree with TRBD1. V shed 4 bases and J 8 bases; nucleotides not matched to a gene: 10. The CDR3 sequence is 16 residues long. Germline V gene data show CDR1 as MNHEY and CDR2 as SVGAGI. The CDR3 region is CASSFSGTGVGEKLFF. The CDR3 DNA follows: TGTGCCAGCAGTTTCTCCGGGACAGGGGTTGGAGAAAAACTGTTTTTT.

The chain joins TRBV11-2 to TRBJ2-2, with 12 bases matching TRBD2. V dropped 5 bases and J dropped 7; count of bases not matched to a gene: 5. Germline CDR1 and CDR2: SGHAT and FQNNGV. There are 15 residues in the CDR3. In nucleotides, the CDR3 is TGTGCCAGCAGCCCGCGGACTAGCGGGGACGGGGAGCTGTTTTTT. It encodes CASSPRTSGDGELFF.

The rearrangement uses TRBV7-3 and TRBJ1-2, with 8 bases lining up with TRBD1. V trimming: 3 bases; J trimming: 4 bases; junction bases outside the gene matches: 4. CDR1 is SGHTA, CDR2 FQGTGA, per germline. This CDR3 is built from 14 residues. CDR3 bases: TGTGCCAGCAGCTTTCCCGGGACAGGCTATGGCTACACCTTC. Amino acid sequence: CASSFPGTGYGYTF.

V gene TRBV5-1 combines with J gene TRBJ1-2; 11 positions agree with TRBD1. Unmatched junction bases numbered 18, after V lost 2 bases and J lost 6 bases. Germline lookup yields CDR1 SGHRS and CDR2 YFSETQ. This CDR3 has 19 amino acids. The CDR3 nucleotides read TGCGCCAGCAGCTTAACATCTCCGGACAGGGGGCTCCAGAAGGATGGCTACACCTTC. The encoded protein is CASSLTSPDRGLQKDGYTF. The full variable domain, rest sourced from reference TRBV5-1 and TRBJ1-2, is KAGVTQTPRYLIKTRGQQVTLSCSPISGHRSVSWYQQTPGQGLQFLFEYFSETQRNKGNFPGRFSGRQFSNSRSEMNVSTLELGDSALYLCASSLTSPDRGLQKDGYTFGSGTRLTVV.

This clone was seen more than once but under ten times. This chain connects TRBV7-2 to TRBJ2-1; no clear D. Germline V gene sequence: CDR1 SGHTA, CDR2 FQGNSA. The CDR3 loop spans 12 amino acids. V was cut by 5 bases and J by 7 bases, with 9 bases left in between. CDR3: CASSTAGNEQFF. CDR3 coding DNA: TGTGCCAGCAGCACAGCAGGTAATGAGCAGTTCTTC.

This chain connects TRBV12-5 to TRBJ1-3; the D is unclear. Germline CDR1 reads LGHNT; CDR2 reads FRNRAP. Trimming removed 6 bases from V and 4 bases from J, with 10 bases in between. The CDR3 runs to 13 residues. The chain's CDR3 is CASGKSDGNTIYF. Written as DNA, the CDR3 is TGTGCTAGTGGCAAATCGGACGGAAACACCATATATTTT.

This sequence joins TRBV6-5 and TRBJ1-2; D not certain. CDR1 is MNHEY, CDR2 SVGAGI, per germline. Deletions cut 1 base from V and 3 bases from J, with 12 bases between. The CDR3 has 15 residues. Written as DNA, the CDR3 is TGTGCCAGCAGTTACTATCCGGGTTTGGACTATGGCTACACCTTC. This sequence encodes CASSYYPGLDYGYTF.

The rearrangement links TRBV9 to TRBJ1-1; D uncertain. V lost 0 bases, J lost 0 bases, and 9 bases lay in between. Germline CDR1 and CDR2: SGDLS and YYNGEE. This CDR3 spans 15 amino acids. The DNA for the CDR3 is TGTGCCAGCAGCGTAGTCGTGGCCATGAACACTGAAGCTTTCTTT. The encoded protein is CASSVVVAMNTEAFF.

This clone was detected a few times. The V call is TRBV5-1, the J call TRBJ1-5, with D unresolved. This CDR3 comprises 13 residues. V lost 1 base and J 5 bases, leaving 7 bases between the germline ends. Per germline, CDR1 SGHRS and CDR2 YFSETQ. CDR3 protein: CASSLMVDQPQHF. The CDR3, as DNA: TGCGCCAGCAGCTTGATGGTGGATCAGCCCCAGCATTTT.

This clone was picked up a small number of times. The rearrangement links TRBV6-5 to TRBJ1-2, with 7 nucleotides matching TRBD1. Germline V gene data show CDR1 as MNHEY and CDR2 as SVGAGI. CDR3 size: 15 residues. The ends lost 8 bases at V and 0 bases at J; junction bases unmatched: 9. The DNA for the CDR3 is TGTGCCAGCGAACCCAGGGACAGCTCTAACTATGGCTACACCTTC. Amino acids: CASEPRDSSNYGYTF.

Concerning this clone: Other nucleotide sequences in the sample specify the same CDR3. The chain uses TRBV9 and TRBJ1-6; 10 bases fit TRBD1. The V segment lost 3 bases and the J segment 7 bases; nucleotides outside the gene matches: 1. The CDR3 is 14 residues long. Germline CDR1 SGDLS, CDR2 YYNGEE. The CDR3 protein is CASSGTGGNSPLHF. The CDR3 DNA sequence: TGTGCCAGCAGCGGGACAGGGGGGAATTCACCCCTCCACTTT.

This rearrangement joins TRBV7-2 to TRBJ1-2; D is unresolved. This CDR3 comprises 13 residues. Germline CDR1 is SGHTA and CDR2 is FQGNSA. Deletions cut 5 bases from V and 7 bases from J, with 14 bases between. The CDR3 bases are TGTGCCAGCAGCACCCAAATAGGCTCTGGCTACACCTTC. Protein: CASSTQIGSGYTF.

This clone came up a few times. V is TRBV30 and J is TRBJ2-7; perhaps TRBD2 as D (6 bases). V gave up 3 bases and J gave up 3 bases, with 12 bases separating them. Germline lookup yields CDR1 GTSNPN and CDR2 SVGIG (reference sequence). The CDR3 runs to 13 residues. In nucleotides, the CDR3 is TGTGCCTGGAGCGCGGGACGGTACTACGAGCAGTACTTC. Its translation is CAWSAGRYYEQYF.

This clone was seen a single time. J is TRBJ1-1 and V is TRBV25-1; a possible D gene is TRBD1 (5 bases). Per the germline V gene, CDR1 is MGHDK and CDR2 is SYGVNS. Trimming removed 4 bases from V and 0 bases from J, with 15 bases in between. The CDR3 is 16 residues long. The CDR3 nucleotides read TGTGCCAGCAGTGTAATAGGGGACCCTTTGAACACTGAAGCTTTCTTT. Its translation: CASSVIGDPLNTEAFF.

The chain is built from TRBV7-2 and TRBJ2-5; 8 bases are shared with TRBD1. This CDR3 has 15 amino acids. Looked up from germline, CDR1 is SGHTA and CDR2 is FQGNSA. With 5 bases clipped from V and 4 bases from J, the junction kept 9 bases outside the gene matches. The CDR3: CASSPKQGGRETQYF. CDR3 sequence (DNA): TGTGCCAGCAGCCCGAAACAGGGGGGAAGAGAGACCCAGTACTTC.

The CDR3 coding sequence is TGCAGCGGTACGCGGGGACCAAGGGACCAAGAGACCCAGTACTTC. Its translation: CSGTRGPRDQETQYF. The rearrangement uses TRBV29-1 and TRBJ2-5; tentative D call: TRBD2 (6 bases). Germline values: CDR1 SQVTM, CDR2 ANQGSEA. CDR3 length equals 15 residues. V dropped 7 bases and J dropped 0 bases, with 18 bases sitting between them. Together with reference TRBV29-1 and TRBJ2-5, the CDR3 gives the full variable domain: SAVISQKPSRDICQRGTSLTIQCQVDSQVTMMFWYRQQPGQSLTLIATANQGSEATYESGFVIDKFPISRPNLTFSTLTVSNMSPEDSSIYLCSGTRGPRDQETQYFGPGTRLLVL.

V and J are TRBV14 and TRBJ2-3, with D perhaps given as TRBD1 or TRBD2 (5 bases each). The CDR3 is 18 amino acids. Germline V gene lookup returns CDR1 SGHDN and CDR2 FVKESK. The V end lost 0 bases, the J end lost 2 bases, and 18 bases lay between the germline ends. DNA of the CDR3: TGTGCCAGCAGCCAAGATGGAGGAATGGGGCCATACACAGATACGCAGTATTTT. It codes for CASSQDGGMGPYTDTQYF.

A word on this clone: At one boundary the junction diverges from the germline segment, which might be a read error. The chain uses TRBV29-1 and TRBJ1-4; 7 bases line up with TRBD1. CDR3 length: 13 amino acids. CDR1 and CDR2 from the germline V gene are SQVTM and ANQGSEA. Here the CDR3 reads CSVGGLGDSKQVF. CDR3 nucleotides: TGCAGCGTTGGAGGATTAGGGGACAGCAAACAGGTTTTT.

The rearrangement uses TRBV7-2 and TRBJ1-1; D not resolved. From germline, CDR1 is SGHTA and CDR2 FQGNSA. V lost 1 base and J 4 bases, leaving 13 bases between the germline ends. This CDR3 comprises 15 residues. The CDR3 DNA reads TGTGCCAGCAGCTTAGACGTTTGGCAGGCCACTGAAGCTTTCTTT. This codes for CASSLDVWQATEAFF.

The genes are TRBV6-6 and TRBJ2-5, with D perhaps given as TRBD1 or TRBD2 (6 bases each). CDR1 is MNHNY and CDR2 is SVGAGI in the germline V gene (reference sequence). Trimming removed 2 bases from V and 1 base from J, with 11 bases in between. The CDR3 loop spans 15 amino acids. CDR3 sequence (DNA): TGTGCCAGCAGTTACAGTGGGGGGCCCCAAGAGACCCAGTACTTC. Amino acid sequence: CASSYSGGPQETQYF.

CDR3 in amino acids: CASSLTPLGRTGELFF. CDR3 bases: TGTGCCAGCAGCTTGACACCTCTAGGCCGCACCGGGGAGCTGTTTTTT. V usage is TRBV5-5 and J usage is TRBJ2-2; D unclear. Trimming left V 1 base short and J 4 bases short, with 14 bases between. The CDR3 runs 16 residues. CDR1 is SGHKS and CDR2 is YYEKEE in the germline V gene (reference sequence).

The rearrangement uses TRBV5-4 and TRBJ2-5, with no clear D. The germline CDR1 and CDR2 sequences are SGHNT and YYREEE (reference sequence). V lost 0 bases and J 4 bases, leaving 16 bases between the germline ends. The CDR3 has 16 residues. The CDR3 loop is CASSLGAALSTETQYF. The CDR3, as DNA: TGTGCCAGCAGCTTGGGGGCTGCATTATCTACAGAGACCCAGTACTTC.

This clone was found a few times. The chain employs TRBV29-1 and TRBJ2-1; 14 positions agree with TRBD2. Germline CDR1 SQVTM, CDR2 ANQGSEA. J was trimmed by 6 bases and V by 6 bases; bases with no gene match: 4. This CDR3 has 14 amino acids. CDR3 coding DNA: TGCAGCGTGAGGACTAGCGGGGGGCCCAATGAGCAGTTCTTC. Translated, it gives CSVRTSGGPNEQFF.

This clone has only a few counts. J is TRBJ1-2 and V is TRBV14; the D is unclear. V shed 1 base and J shed 6 bases, with 9 bases lying between them. The CDR3 length is 13 residues. Germline CDR1 reads SGHDN; CDR2 reads FVKESK. This chain's CDR3 is CASSQVGGDGYTF. Written as DNA, the CDR3 is TGTGCCAGCAGCCAAGTCGGCGGGGATGGCTACACCTTC.

V is TRBV5-6 and J is TRBJ2-5; weak D call: TRBD2 (7 bases). Trimming removed 0 bases from V and 5 bases from J, with 11 bases in between. The CDR3 contains 14 residues. Germline CDR1 and CDR2: SGHDT and YYEEEE. The CDR3 region has the DNA TGTGCCAGCAGCTTGGGGGGGGGCCAGGAGACCCAGTACTTC. Translating it yields CASSLGGGQETQYF.

This clone showed up just a few times. The chain uses TRBV19 and TRBJ1-4, with 8 nucleotides matching TRBD1. The V gene end was trimmed by 2 bases and the J gene end by 3 bases; junction bases not matched to a gene: 2. Per germline, CDR1 LNHDA and CDR2 SQIVND (reference sequence). This CDR3 comprises 15 residues. Written as DNA, the CDR3 is TGTGCCAGTAGTATAAGGGACAGGTCTAATGAAAAACTGTTTTTT. Its protein is CASSIRDRSNEKLFF.